The next 26 T cell receptor beta chains were all read from a single sample in a study of T cell repertoires in cytomegalovirus infection. Using its own MiXCR run on the reads, TCRdb lists one record per CDR3 protein. The table includes a few hundred thousand distinct CDR3 sequences, 15% to 20% detected once. Specimen: PBMCs. The receptors shown here come from a human donor in good health (CMV status not recorded). Some clones in this sample may be carry-over from other donors' samples.

This clonotype was detected many times. The chain links TRBV28 to TRBJ2-4, with 7 positions matching TRBD2. The germline V gene has CDR1 MDHEN and CDR2 SYDVKM. Trimming took 3 bases from V and 4 from J; bases not matched to a gene: 12. This CDR3 is built from 17 residues. CDR3: CASSFPSGDPAKNIQYF. The CDR3 DNA is TGTGCCAGCAGTTTCCCTAGCGGAGACCCCGCTAAAAACATTCAGTACTTC.

The chain carries TRBV20-1 and TRBJ2-1, with no clear D. Trimming shortened V by 3 bases and J by 1 base, and 10 bases separated the two germline ends. Germline CDR1 DFQATT, CDR2 SNEGSKA (reference sequence). The CDR3 runs to 14 residues. CDR3 nucleotide sequence: TGCAGTGCTAGCGGTCTGTCATCCTACAATGAGCAGTTCTTC. Translated, it gives CSASGLSSYNEQFF.

This clonotype was counted at least ten times. The chain joins TRBV7-2 to TRBJ2-4; D unresolved. The CDR3 sequence is 14 residues long. In germline, CDR1 is SGHTA, CDR2 FQGNSA. The V end was cut by 0 bases, the J end by 6 bases, with 9 bases between. CDR3 DNA sequence: TGTGCCAGCAGCTTAGCGAACCTGTTAAACATTCAGTACTTC. It codes for CASSLANLLNIQYF.

This clonotype has a count of ten or more. This sequence joins TRBV19 and TRBJ1-1, with D possibly being TRBD1 (6 bases). Germline V gene sequence: CDR1 LNHDA, CDR2 SQIVND (reference sequence). The CDR3 loop spans 16 amino acids. The V and J ends lost 6 bases and 0 bases respectively, with 17 bases between them. This CDR3 reads CASRMGAKLMNTEAFF. CDR3 sequence (DNA): TGTGCCAGTAGGATGGGGGCGAAGCTTATGAACACTGAAGCTTTCTTT.

This clonotype was recorded at least ten times. The chain uses TRBV7-9 and TRBJ1-1; TRBD1 aligns across 8 bases. Looked up from germline, CDR1 is SEHNR and CDR2 is FQNEAQ (reference sequence). The V segment lost 0 bases and the J segment 1 base; nucleotides outside the gene matches: 1. This CDR3 has 15 residues. The CDR3 reads CASSLADRGNTEAFF. DNA for the CDR3: TGTGCCAGCAGCTTAGCCGACAGGGGGAACACTGAAGCTTTCTTT.

The chain uses TRBV28 and TRBJ2-1; D is tentatively TRBD1 or TRBD2 (7 bases each). This CDR3 is 15 amino acids long. V lost 3 bases and J lost 2, with 11 bases in between. Germline loops: CDR1 MDHEN, CDR2 SYDVKM. This CDR3 reads CASSFSGGAYNEQFF. DNA of the CDR3: TGTGCCAGCAGTTTTTCAGGGGGGGCCTACAATGAGCAGTTCTTC.

The chain combines TRBV10-3 with TRBJ2-6; D not resolved. Per the germline V gene, CDR1 is ENHRY and CDR2 is SYGVKD. Trimming took off 3 bases at V and 5 bases at J, with 2 bases between the two ends. The CDR3 covers 12 residues. The DNA for the CDR3 is TGTGCCATCAGTGAATGGGCCAACGTCCTGACTTTC. Its protein product is CAISEWANVLTF.

V gene TRBV28 combines with J gene TRBJ2-7; D may be TRBD1 (5 bases). V was cut by 2 bases and J by 6 bases, with 8 bases left in between. The CDR3 runs 12 residues. Germline V gene data show CDR1 as MDHEN and CDR2 as SYDVKM. CDR3 loop: CASSLRQSEQYF. DNA for the CDR3: TGTGCCAGCAGTTTAAGACAGAGCGAGCAGTACTTC.

This clonotype was picked up a small number of times. The chain has TRBV19 and TRBJ2-1, with 11 nucleotides matching TRBD2. The CDR3 has 17 amino acids. In germline, CDR1 is LNHDA, CDR2 SQIVND (reference sequence). The ends lost 5 bases at V and 3 bases at J; junction bases unmatched: 9. The CDR3 is CASSAHPGTSGYNEQFF. CDR3 DNA sequence: TGTGCCAGTAGTGCTCATCCCGGGACTAGCGGCTACAATGAGCAGTTCTTC.

Here the CDR3 DNA reads TGTGCCAGCAGCCCCTCCGGACAGGCCCGAGGTGGCTACACCTTC. This sequence encodes CASSPSGQARGGYTF. The chain links TRBV7-9 to TRBJ1-2; TRBD1 agrees at 7 bases. CDR1 is SEHNR and CDR2 is FQNEAQ in the germline V gene (reference sequence). V gave up 5 bases and J gave up 7 bases; unmatched junction bases: 13. The CDR3 runs 15 residues. Complete variable domain (other parts from reference TRBV7-9 and TRBJ1-2): DTGVSQNPRHKITKRGQNVTFRCDPISEHNRLYWYRQTLGQGPEFLTYFQNEAQLEKSRLLSDRFSAERPKGSFSTLEIQRTEQGDSAMYLCASSPSGQARGGYTFGSGTRLTVV.

This chain uses TRBV7-2 with TRBJ2-7; unclear D gene. The V end lost 0 bases, the J end lost 3 bases, and 12 bases lay between the germline ends. The CDR3 extends over 15 amino acids. CDR1 is SGHTA, CDR2 FQGNSA, per germline. DNA for the CDR3: TGTGCCAGCAGCTTAGCGGCCCTAGTGGGCTACGAGCAGTACTTC. Translating gives CASSLAALVGYEQYF.

The sample holds a few counts of this clonotype. The chain carries TRBV20-1 and TRBJ1-5; no definite D call. V was clipped by 3 bases and J by 7 bases, with 16 bases between them. The germline gives CDR1 DFQATT, CDR2 SNEGSKA (reference sequence). This CDR3 has 14 residues. CDR3 DNA sequence: TGCAGTGCTAGTGGGGTCATCCGAGGGCAGCCCCAGCATTTT. Protein: CSASGVIRGQPQHF.

This clonotype was counted at least ten times. This chain joins TRBV12-3 or TRBV12-4 and TRBJ2-2; no firm D call. This CDR3 has 11 amino acids. Deletions cut 4 bases from V and 6 bases from J, with 3 bases between. The CDR3 is CASSSPGELFF. Written as DNA, the CDR3 is TGTGCCAGCAGTTCTCCCGGGGAGCTGTTTTTT.

The chain links TRBV7-9 to TRBJ2-7; tentatively, D is TRBD1 (6 bases). V lost 5 bases, J lost 3 bases, and 23 bases lay in between. Germline V gene sequence: CDR1 SEHNR, CDR2 FQNEAQ (reference sequence). There are 17 residues in the CDR3. CDR3 nucleotides: TGTGCCAGCAGCCCGGGGTTCGGGCAGGGGTTAAACTACGAGCAGTACTTC. Translating gives CASSPGFGQGLNYEQYF. Full variable domain (remainder filled in from reference TRBV7-9 and TRBJ2-7): DTGVSQNPRHKITKRGQNVTFRCDPISEHNRLYWYRQTLGQGPEFLTYFQNEAQLEKSRLLSDRFSAERPKGSFSTLEIQRTEQGDSAMYLCASSPGFGQGLNYEQYFGPGTRLTVT.

The V call is TRBV6-6, the J call TRBJ1-1, with no clear D. Germline assignment: CDR1 MNHNY and CDR2 SVGAGI (reference sequence). Deletions cut 6 bases from V and 1 base from J, with 9 bases between. The CDR3 loop spans 13 amino acids. The CDR3 protein is CASRSAGNTEAFF. The CDR3 DNA follows: TGTGCCAGCAGAAGTGCAGGGAACACTGAAGCTTTCTTT.

The rearrangement links TRBV7-4 to TRBJ1-2; D call uncertain. Trimming pared 5 bases from V and 4 bases from J, leaving 11 bases between. This CDR3 is built from 13 residues. Looked up from germline, CDR1 is SGHVT and CDR2 is SQSDAQ. The CDR3 protein is CASSPVQRYGYTF. CDR3 nucleotide sequence: TGTGCCAGCAGCCCTGTACAACGCTATGGCTACACCTTC.

This chain links TRBV29-1 with TRBJ2-3, with TRBD2 identical over 8 bases. CDR3 length: 15 residues. CDR1 is SQVTM and CDR2 is ANQGSEA in the germline V gene. V trimming: 5 bases; J trimming: 2 bases; junction bases outside the gene matches: 9. For the CDR3, the DNA is TGCAGCGTTACCCACGCGGGGGGTTCCACAGATACGCAGTATTTT. It is translated as CSVTHAGGSTDTQYF.

The CDR3 protein is CASSESVKDYGYTF. In DNA, the CDR3 is TGTGCCAGCAGTGAGTCGGTGAAGGACTATGGCTACACCTTC. The rearrangement uses TRBV6-4 and TRBJ1-2; no definite D call. The CDR3 covers 14 residues. The ends were cut back, 3 bases at V and 3 bases at J, with 11 bases in the middle. CDR1 is MRHNA and CDR2 is SNTAGT in the germline V gene.

The sample holds many counts of this clonotype. The chain uses TRBV28 and TRBJ1-5; no clear D. The CDR3 sequence is 14 residues long. Germline values: CDR1 MDHEN, CDR2 SYDVKM. The V gene lost 1 base and the J gene lost 6 bases, with 10 bases spanning the gap. The chain's CDR3 is CASSLFSDSQPQHF. The CDR3 DNA reads as TGTGCCAGCAGTTTATTTTCAGATAGTCAGCCCCAGCATTTT.

This clonotype appeared a few times. V is TRBV20-1 and J is TRBJ1-1; 7 nucleotides match TRBD1. This CDR3 region has 13 residues. Trimming removed 3 bases from V and 3 bases from J; junction bases left unmatched: 4. Germline V gene data show CDR1 as DFQATT and CDR2 as SNEGSKA (reference sequence). CDR3 coding DNA: TGCAGTGCTAGCGGACAGGTTGACACTGAAGCTTTCTTT. It translates to CSASGQVDTEAFF.

This clonotype was counted at least ten times. The chain employs TRBV7-2 and TRBJ2-1, with D possibly matching TRBD2 (6 bases). Between the trimmed V and J ends, which lost 7 bases and 6 bases, there was a span of 22 bases. Germline V gene data show CDR1 as SGHTA and CDR2 as FQGNSA. The CDR3 is made up of 16 amino acids. The CDR3, as DNA: TGTGCCAGCATAGAAATAGGGACTCCGACGACCAATGAGCAGTTCTTC. This codes for CASIEIGTPTTNEQFF. Supplemented by reference TRBV7-2 and TRBJ2-1, the full variable domain reads GAGVSQSPSNKVTEKGKDVELRCDPISGHTALYWYRQSLGQGLEFLIYFQGNSAPDKSGLPSDRFSAERTGGSVSTLTIQRTQQEDSAVYLCASIEIGTPTTNEQFFGPGTRLTVL.

This clonotype occurred many times. This chain joins TRBV7-8 and TRBJ1-1, with D possibly matching TRBD1 (5 bases). The CDR3 is 17 amino acids. Germline CDR1 reads SGHVS; CDR2 reads FQNEAQ. The ends were cut back, 2 bases at V and 7 bases at J, with 23 bases in the middle. This chain's CDR3 is CASSLRSGGIIGSEAFF. CDR3 DNA sequence: TGTGCCAGCAGCTTACGTAGCGGGGGGATAATTGGGAGTGAAGCTTTCTTT.

This clonotype was seen more than once but under ten times. The rearrangement links TRBV27 to TRBJ2-1; D is uncertain. Germline V gene sequence: CDR1 MNHEY, CDR2 SMNVEV (reference sequence). Trimming removed 3 bases from V and 8 bases from J, with 5 bases in between. The CDR3 loop spans 11 amino acids. The CDR3 protein is CASSLQDEQFF. CDR3 nucleotides: TGTGCCAGCAGTTTGCAAGATGAGCAGTTCTTC.

There are many counts of this clonotype. The CDR3 DNA follows: TGTGCCAGCAGCTTAGCCGGTTGGGGATTAGACCATGAGCAGTTCTTC. This codes for CASSLAGWGLDHEQFF. V usage is TRBV7-8 and J usage is TRBJ2-1; D is uncertain. The CDR3 is 16 amino acids. Between the trimmed V and J ends, which lost 0 bases and 8 bases, there was a span of 17 bases. From germline, CDR1 is SGHVS and CDR2 FQNEAQ. The full variable domain, its missing parts supplied by reference TRBV7-8 and TRBJ2-1, is GAGVSQSPRYKVAKRGQDVALRCDPISGHVSLFWYQQALGQGPEFLTYFQNEAQLDKSGLPSDRFFAERPEGSVSTLKIQRTQQEDSAVYLCASSLAGWGLDHEQFFGPGTRLTVL.

This clonotype has only a few counts. This sequence joins TRBV5-1 and TRBJ2-5, with D tentatively TRBD2 (6 bases). Germline V gene data show CDR1 as SGHRS and CDR2 as YFSETQ. The CDR3 loop spans 13 amino acids. Trimming shortened V by 7 bases and J by 5 bases, and 15 bases separated the two germline ends. CDR3: CASVNGSGETQYF. The CDR3 bases are TGCGCCAGCGTTAACGGGAGTGGGGAGACCCAGTACTTC.

On this clonotype: No conserved phenylalanine or tryptophan ends this CDR3, so it is likely a read error. This sequence joins TRBV28 and TRBJ2-7; no clear D. CDR1 MDHEN and CDR2 SYDVKM come from the germline V gene. The germline V and J ends were trimmed by 6 bases and 7 bases, with 13 bases remaining between them. The CDR3 extends over 12 amino acids. The CDR3 DNA sequence: TGTGCCAGCAGCCCCGACCTCGGGGAGCAGTACTCC. Its protein is CASSPDLGEQYS.